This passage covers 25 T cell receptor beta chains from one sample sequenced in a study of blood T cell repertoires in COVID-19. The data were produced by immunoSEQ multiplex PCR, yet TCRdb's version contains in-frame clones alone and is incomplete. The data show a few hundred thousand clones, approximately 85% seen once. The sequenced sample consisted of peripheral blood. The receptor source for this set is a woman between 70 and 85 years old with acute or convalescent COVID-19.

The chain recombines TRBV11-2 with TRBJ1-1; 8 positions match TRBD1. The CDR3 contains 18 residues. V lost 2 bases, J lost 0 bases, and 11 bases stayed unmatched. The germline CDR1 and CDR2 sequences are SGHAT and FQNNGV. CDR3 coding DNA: TGTGCCAGCAGCTTAATCAAAGGGACAGGCGGCCTGAACACTGAAGCTTTCTTT. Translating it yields CASSLIKGTGGLNTEAFF.

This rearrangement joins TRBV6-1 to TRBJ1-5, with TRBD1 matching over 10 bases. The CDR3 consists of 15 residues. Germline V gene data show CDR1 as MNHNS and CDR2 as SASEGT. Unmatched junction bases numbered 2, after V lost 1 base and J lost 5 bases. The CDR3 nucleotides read TGTGCCAGCAGTGAAGGGGACAGGGGCGATCAGCCCCAGCATTTT. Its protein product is CASSEGDRGDQPQHF.

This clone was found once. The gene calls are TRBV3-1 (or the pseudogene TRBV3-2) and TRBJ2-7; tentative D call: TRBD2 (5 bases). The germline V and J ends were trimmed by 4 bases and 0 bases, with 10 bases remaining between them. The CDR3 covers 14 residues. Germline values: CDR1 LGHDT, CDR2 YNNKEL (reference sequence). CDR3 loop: CASSPGLTSYEQYF. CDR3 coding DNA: TGTGCCAGCAGCCCCGGACTGACCTCCTACGAGCAGTACTTC.

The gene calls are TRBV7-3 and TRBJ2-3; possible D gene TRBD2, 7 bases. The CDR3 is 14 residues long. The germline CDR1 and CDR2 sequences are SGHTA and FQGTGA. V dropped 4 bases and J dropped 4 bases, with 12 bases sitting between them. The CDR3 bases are TGTGCCAGCAGCTACCGGGGGGCGGCAGATACGCAGTATTTT. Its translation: CASSYRGAADTQYF.

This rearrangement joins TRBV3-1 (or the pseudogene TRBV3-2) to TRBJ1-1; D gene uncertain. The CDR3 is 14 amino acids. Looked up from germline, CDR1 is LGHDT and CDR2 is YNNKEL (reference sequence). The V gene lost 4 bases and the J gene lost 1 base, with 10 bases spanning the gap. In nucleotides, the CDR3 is TGTGCCAGCAGCCGGCTACAGCAGAACACTGAAGCTTTCTTT. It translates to CASSRLQQNTEAFF.

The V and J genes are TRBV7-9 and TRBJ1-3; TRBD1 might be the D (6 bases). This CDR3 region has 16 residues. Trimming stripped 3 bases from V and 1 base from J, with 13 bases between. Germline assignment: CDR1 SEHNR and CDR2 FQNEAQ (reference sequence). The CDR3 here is CASSFIQGKSGNTIYF. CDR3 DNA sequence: TGTGCCAGCAGCTTTATTCAGGGGAAATCTGGAAACACCATATATTTT.

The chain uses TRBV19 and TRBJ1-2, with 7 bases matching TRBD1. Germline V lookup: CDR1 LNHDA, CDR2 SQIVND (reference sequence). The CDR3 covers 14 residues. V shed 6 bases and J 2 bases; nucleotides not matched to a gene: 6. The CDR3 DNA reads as TGTGCCAGTAGCCAGACAGGGTTCAACTATGGCTACACCTTC. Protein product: CASSQTGFNYGYTF.

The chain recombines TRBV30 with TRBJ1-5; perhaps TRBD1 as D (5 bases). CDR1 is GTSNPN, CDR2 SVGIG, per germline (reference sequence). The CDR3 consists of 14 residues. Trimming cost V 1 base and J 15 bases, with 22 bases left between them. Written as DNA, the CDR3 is TGTGCCTGGAGTGCAGAAGGGGACGGGGACTTCTTGCATTTT. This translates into CAWSAEGDGDFLHF.

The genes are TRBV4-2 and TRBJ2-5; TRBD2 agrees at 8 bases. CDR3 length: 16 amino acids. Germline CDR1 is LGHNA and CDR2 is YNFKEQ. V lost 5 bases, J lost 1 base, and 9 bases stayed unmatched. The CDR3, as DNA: TGTGCCAGCAGCGCTGAGATTAGCGGGGTCCAAGAGACCCAGTACTTC. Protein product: CASSAEISGVQETQYF.

The CDR3 loop reads CASRAGTANEQFF. CDR3 DNA sequence: TGTGCCAGCAGGGCCGGGACAGCGAATGAGCAGTTCTTC. V is TRBV6-5 and J is TRBJ2-1, with 7 bases that match TRBD1. With V trimmed by 6 bases and J by 7 bases, 6 bases remained unmatched. Germline V lookup: CDR1 MNHEY, CDR2 SVGAGI. The CDR3 totals 13 residues.

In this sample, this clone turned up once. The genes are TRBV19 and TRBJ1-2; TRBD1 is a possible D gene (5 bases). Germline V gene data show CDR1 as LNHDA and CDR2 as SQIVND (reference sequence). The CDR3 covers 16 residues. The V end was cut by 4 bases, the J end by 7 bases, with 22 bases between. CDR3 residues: CASSTLQVSRGTGYTF. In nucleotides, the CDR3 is TGTGCCAGTAGTACCCTCCAGGTGTCAAGGGGCACTGGCTACACCTTC.

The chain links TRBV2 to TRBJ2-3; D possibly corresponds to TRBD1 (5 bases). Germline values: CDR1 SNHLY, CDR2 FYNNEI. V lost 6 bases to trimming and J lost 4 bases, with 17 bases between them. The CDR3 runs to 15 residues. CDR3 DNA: TGTGCCAGCAGGGAGACAGACTCCCGGGCAGATACGCAGTATTTT. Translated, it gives CASRETDSRADTQYF.

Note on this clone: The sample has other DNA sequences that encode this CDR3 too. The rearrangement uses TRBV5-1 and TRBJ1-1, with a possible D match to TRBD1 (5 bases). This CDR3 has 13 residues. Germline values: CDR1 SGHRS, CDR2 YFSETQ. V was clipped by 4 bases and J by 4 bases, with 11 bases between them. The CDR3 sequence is CASSPAGGTEAFF. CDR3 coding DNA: TGCGCCAGCAGCCCAGCGGGGGGCACTGAAGCTTTCTTT.

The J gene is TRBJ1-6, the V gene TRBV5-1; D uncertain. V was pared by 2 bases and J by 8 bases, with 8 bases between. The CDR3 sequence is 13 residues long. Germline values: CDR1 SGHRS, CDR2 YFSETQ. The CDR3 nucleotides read TGCGCCAGCAGCTTTTCCCGGGATTCACCCCTCCACTTT. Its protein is CASSFSRDSPLHF.

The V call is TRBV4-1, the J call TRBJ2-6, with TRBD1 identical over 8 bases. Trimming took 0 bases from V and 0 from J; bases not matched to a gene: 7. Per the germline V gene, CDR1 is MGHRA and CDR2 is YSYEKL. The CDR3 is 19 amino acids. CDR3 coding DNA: TGCGCCAGCAGCCAAGAGGACAGGGCCCTTTCCTCTGGGGCCAACGTCCTGACTTTC. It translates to CASSQEDRALSSGANVLTF.

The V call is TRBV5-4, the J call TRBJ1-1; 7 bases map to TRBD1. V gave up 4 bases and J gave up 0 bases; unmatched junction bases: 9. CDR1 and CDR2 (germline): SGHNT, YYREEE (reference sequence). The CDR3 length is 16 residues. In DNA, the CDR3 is TGTGCCAGCAGCGGATCAACAGGGGCGATGAACACTGAAGCTTTCTTT. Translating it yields CASSGSTGAMNTEAFF.

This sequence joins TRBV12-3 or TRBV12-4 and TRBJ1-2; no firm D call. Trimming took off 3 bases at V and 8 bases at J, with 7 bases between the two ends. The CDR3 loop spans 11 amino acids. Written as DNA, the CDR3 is TGTGCCAGCAGTTTGGAGTACGGCTACACCTTC. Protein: CASSLEYGYTF.

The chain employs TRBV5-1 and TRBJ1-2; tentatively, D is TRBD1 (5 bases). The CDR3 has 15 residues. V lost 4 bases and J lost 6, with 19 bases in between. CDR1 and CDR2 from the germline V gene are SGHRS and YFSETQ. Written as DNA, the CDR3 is TGCGCCAGCAGCAGCGAACAGGTGGCTATCGATGGCTACACCTTC. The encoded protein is CASSSEQVAIDGYTF.

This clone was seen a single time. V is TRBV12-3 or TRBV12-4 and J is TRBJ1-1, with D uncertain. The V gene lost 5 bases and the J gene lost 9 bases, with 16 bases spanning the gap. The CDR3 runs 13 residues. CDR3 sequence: CASSTTGSWKAFF. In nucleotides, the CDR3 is TGTGCCAGCAGTACCACGGGGTCCTGGAAAGCTTTCTTT.

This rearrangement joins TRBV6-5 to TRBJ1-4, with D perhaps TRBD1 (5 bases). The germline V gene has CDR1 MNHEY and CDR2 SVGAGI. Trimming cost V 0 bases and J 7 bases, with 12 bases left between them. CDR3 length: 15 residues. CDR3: CASSYSGGEGEKLFF. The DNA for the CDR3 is TGTGCCAGCAGTTACTCGGGAGGGGAGGGTGAAAAACTGTTTTTT.

The CDR3 sequence: CASSRQDLTNEKLFF. In DNA, the CDR3 is TGTGCCAGCAGCCGACAGGACCTAACTAATGAAAAACTGTTTTTT. This chain uses TRBV5-6 with TRBJ1-4; D may be TRBD1 (6 bases). The ends were cut back, 4 bases at V and 1 base at J, with 11 bases in the middle. This CDR3 is 15 amino acids long. Germline V CDR1 and CDR2: SGHDT, YYEEEE.

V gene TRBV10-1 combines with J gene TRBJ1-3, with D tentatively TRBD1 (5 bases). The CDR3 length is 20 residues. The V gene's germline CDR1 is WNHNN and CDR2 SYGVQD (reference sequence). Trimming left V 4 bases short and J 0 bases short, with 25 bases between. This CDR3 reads CASSVWGFGAGKISGNTIYF. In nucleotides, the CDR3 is TGCGCCAGCAGTGTCTGGGGTTTTGGGGCAGGGAAGATCTCTGGAAACACCATATATTTT.

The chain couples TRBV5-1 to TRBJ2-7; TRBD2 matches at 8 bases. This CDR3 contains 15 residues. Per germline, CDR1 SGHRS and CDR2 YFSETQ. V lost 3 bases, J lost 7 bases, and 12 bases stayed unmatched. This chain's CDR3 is CASSSGTRPPGEQYF. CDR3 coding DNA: TGCGCCAGCAGCTCCGGGACTAGGCCCCCGGGGGAGCAGTACTTC. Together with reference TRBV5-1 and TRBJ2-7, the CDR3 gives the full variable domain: KAGVTQTPRYLIKTRGQQVTLSCSPISGHRSVSWYQQTPGQGLQFLFEYFSETQRNKGNFPGRFSGRQFSNSRSEMNVSTLELGDSALYLCASSSGTRPPGEQYFGPGTRLTVT.

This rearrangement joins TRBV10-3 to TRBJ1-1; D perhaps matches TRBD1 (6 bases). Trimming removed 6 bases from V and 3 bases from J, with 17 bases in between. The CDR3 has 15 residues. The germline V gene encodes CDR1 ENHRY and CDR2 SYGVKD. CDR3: CAIRPGGGRDTEAFF. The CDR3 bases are TGTGCCATCAGGCCCGGGGGGGGCCGAGACACTGAAGCTTTCTTT.

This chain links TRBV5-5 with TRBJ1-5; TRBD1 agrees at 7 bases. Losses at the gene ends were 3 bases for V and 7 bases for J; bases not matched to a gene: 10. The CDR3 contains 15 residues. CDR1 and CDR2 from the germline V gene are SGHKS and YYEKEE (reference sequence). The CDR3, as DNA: TGTGCCAGCAGCTCCTCCCCGACAGGGCTGCAGCCCCAGCATTTT. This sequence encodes CASSSSPTGLQPQHF.